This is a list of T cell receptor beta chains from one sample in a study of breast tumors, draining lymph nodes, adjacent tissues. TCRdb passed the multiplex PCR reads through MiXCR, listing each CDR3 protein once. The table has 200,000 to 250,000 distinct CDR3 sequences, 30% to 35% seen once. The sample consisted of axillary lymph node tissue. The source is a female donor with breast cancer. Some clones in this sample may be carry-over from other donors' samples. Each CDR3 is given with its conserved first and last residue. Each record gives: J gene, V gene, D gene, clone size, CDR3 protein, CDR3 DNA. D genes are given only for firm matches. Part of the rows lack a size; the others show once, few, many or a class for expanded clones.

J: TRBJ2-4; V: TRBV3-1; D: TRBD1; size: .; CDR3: CASSETGSGKNIQYF; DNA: TGTGCCAGCAGCGAGACAGGGTCGGGCAAAAACATTCAGTACTTC
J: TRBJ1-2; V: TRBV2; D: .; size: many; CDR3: CASSRRGRDDGYTF; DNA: TGTGCCAGCAGCCGCAGGGGCAGGGACGATGGCTACACCTTC
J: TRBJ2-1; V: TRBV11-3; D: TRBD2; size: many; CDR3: CASSLSLAGGNNEQFF; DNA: TGTGCCAGCAGCTTAAGTCTAGCGGGGGGAAACAATGAGCAGTTCTTC
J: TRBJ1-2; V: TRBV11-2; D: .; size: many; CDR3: CASSLATEYGYTF; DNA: TGTGCCAGCAGCTTAGCTACCGAGTATGGCTACACCTTC
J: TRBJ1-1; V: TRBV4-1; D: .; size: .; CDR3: CASSQANQPGLEAFF; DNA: TGCGCCAGCAGCCAAGCTAATCAGCCGGGTCTTGAAGCTTTCTTT
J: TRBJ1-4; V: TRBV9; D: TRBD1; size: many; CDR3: CASSVAPGQGNEKLFF; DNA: TGTGCCAGCAGCGTAGCCCCGGGACAGGGTAATGAAAAACTGTTTTTT
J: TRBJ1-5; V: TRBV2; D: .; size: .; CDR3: CASSYGGGATPGNQPQHF; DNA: TGTGCCAGCAGTTACGGGGGGGGGGCCACTCCCGGCAATCAGCCCCAGCATTTT
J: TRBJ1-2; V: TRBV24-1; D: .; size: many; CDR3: CATSDLLGDYTF; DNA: TGTGCCACCAGTGATTTATTGGGGGACTACACCTTC
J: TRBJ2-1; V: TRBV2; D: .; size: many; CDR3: CASRLGASEQFF; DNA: TGTGCCAGCAGACTAGGGGCAAGTGAGCAGTTCTTC
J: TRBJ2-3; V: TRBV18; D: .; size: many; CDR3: CASSPPLASDTQYF; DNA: TGTGCCAGCTCACCACCGTTAGCATCAGATACGCAGTATTTT
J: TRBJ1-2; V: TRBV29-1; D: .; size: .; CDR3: CQQRGRDYGYTF; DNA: TGCCAGCAGCGAGGACGCGACTATGGCTACACCTTC
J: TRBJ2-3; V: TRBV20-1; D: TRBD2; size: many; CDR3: CSAPGGGSPTDTQYF; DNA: TGCAGTGCCCCCGGCGGCGGGAGTCCCACAGATACGCAGTATTTT
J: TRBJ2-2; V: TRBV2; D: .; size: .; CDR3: CASSASGQTGELFF; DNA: TGTGCCAGCAGTGCTTCAGGGCAAACCGGGGAGCTGTTTTTT
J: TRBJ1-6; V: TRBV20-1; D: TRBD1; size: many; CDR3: CSASPDRGYSPLHF; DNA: TGCAGTGCTAGCCCGGACAGGGGTTATTCACCCCTCCACTTT
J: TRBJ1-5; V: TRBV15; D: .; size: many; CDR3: CATSRDRTVNQPQHF; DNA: TGTGCCACCAGCAGAGATAGGACAGTCAATCAGCCCCAGCATTTT
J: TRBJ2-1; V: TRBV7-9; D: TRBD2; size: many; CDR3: CASSSRTSGSGYNEQFF; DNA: TGTGCCAGCAGCTCCAGGACTAGCGGGAGTGGGTACAATGAGCAGTTCTTC
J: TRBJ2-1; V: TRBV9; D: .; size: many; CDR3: CASSSRGGEQFF; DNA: TGTGCCAGCAGCTCCAGGGGCGGTGAGCAGTTCTTC
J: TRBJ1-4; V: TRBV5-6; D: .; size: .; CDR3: CASSLRGGTSEKLFF; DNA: TGTGCCAGCAGCTTGCGCGGGGGAACATCTGAAAAACTGTTTTTT
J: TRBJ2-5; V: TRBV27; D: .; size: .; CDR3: CASSLRSNLGRQETQYF; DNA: TGTGCCAGCAGTTTACGGTCCAATCTCGGCCGCCAAGAGACCCAGTACTTC
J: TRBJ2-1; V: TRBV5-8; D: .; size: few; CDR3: CASSLAVAGPNEQFF; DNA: TGTGCCAGCAGCTTGGCCGTTGCGGGGCCAAATGAGCAGTTCTTC
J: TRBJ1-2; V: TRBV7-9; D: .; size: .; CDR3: CASSVQTFYGYTF; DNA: TGTGCCAGCAGCGTACAAACTTTCTATGGCTACACCTTC
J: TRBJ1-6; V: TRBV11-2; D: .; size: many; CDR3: CASSLDRQAYSPLHF; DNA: TGTGCCAGCAGCTTAGATCGTCAGGCCTATTCGCCCCTCCACTTT
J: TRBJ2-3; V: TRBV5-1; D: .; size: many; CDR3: CASSLEGAGPTDTQYF; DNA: TGCGCCAGCAGCTTGGAGGGGGCGGGACCCACAGATACGCAGTATTTT
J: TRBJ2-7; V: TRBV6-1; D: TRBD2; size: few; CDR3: CASSATRSSGRAYEQYF; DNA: TGTGCCAGCAGTGCAACGCGGAGTAGCGGGAGGGCCTACGAGCAGTACTTC
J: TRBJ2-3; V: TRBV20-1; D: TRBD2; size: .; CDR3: CSAVLLAGGLDTQYF; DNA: TGCAGTGCTGTCTTGCTAGCGGGGGGTTTGGATACGCAGTATTTT
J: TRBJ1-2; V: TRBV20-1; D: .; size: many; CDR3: CSARERIYGYTF; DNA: TGCAGTGCTAGAGAACGGATCTATGGCTACACCTTC
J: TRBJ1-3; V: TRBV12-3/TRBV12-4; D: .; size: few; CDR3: CASSNGNTIYF; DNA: TGTGCCAGCTCGAATGGAAACACCATATATTTT
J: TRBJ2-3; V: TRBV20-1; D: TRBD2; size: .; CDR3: CSAREDGGTDTQYF; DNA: TGCAGTGCTAGAGAGGACGGGGGGACGGATACGCAGTATTTT
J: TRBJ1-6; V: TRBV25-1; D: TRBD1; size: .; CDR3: CASTTGTGNNSPLHF; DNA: TGTGCCAGTACCACGGGGACAGGGAATAATTCACCCCTCCACTTT
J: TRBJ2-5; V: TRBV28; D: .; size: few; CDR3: CASSSPQETQYF; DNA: TGTGCCAGCAGTTCCCCCCAAGAGACCCAGTACTTC
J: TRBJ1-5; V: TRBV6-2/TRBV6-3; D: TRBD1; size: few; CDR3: CASRPRFGTGGDSNQPQHF; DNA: TGTGCCAGCAGACCCCGATTCGGGACAGGGGGGGATAGCAATCAGCCCCAGCATTTT
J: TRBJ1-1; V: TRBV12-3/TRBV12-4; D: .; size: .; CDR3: CASSSGRGDMNTEAFF; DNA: TGTGCCAGCAGTTCCGGCAGGGGCGATATGAACACTGAAGCTTTCTTT
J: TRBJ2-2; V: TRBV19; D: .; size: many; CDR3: CASSMGRNTGELFF; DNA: TGTGCCAGTAGTATGGGACGGAACACCGGGGAGCTGTTTTTT
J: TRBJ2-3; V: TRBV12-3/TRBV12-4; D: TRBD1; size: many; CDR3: CASSPTGQGPTQYF; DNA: TGTGCCAGCAGTCCCACCGGACAGGGACCCACGCAGTATTTT
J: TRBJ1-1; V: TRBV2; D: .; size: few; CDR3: CASSVRESTEAFF; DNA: TGTGCCAGCAGTGTCCGAGAGAGCACTGAAGCTTTCTTT
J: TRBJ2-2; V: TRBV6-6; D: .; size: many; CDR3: CASRSLSNTGELFF; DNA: TGTGCCAGCAGGAGCCTGAGCAACACCGGGGAGCTGTTTTTT
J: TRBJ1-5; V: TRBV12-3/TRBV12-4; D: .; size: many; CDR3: CASSYLATQPQHF; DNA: TGTGCCAGCAGTTATTTGGCAACTCAGCCCCAGCATTTT
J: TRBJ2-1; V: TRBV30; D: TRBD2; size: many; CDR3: CAWSTSGTTRFF; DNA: TGTGCCTGGAGTACAAGCGGGACCACGCGTTTCTTC
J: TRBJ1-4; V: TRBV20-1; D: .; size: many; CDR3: CSAQGQTTNEKLFF; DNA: TGCAGTGCCCAAGGACAAACAACTAATGAAAAACTGTTTTTT
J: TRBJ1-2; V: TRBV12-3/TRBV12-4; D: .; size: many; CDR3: CASSFLRGANYGYTF; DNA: TGTGCCAGCAGTTTCCTGAGGGGGGCTAACTATGGCTACACCTTC
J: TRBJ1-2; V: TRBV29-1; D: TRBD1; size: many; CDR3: CSVQGASYGYTF; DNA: TGCAGCGTACAGGGGGCCTCCTATGGCTACACCTTC
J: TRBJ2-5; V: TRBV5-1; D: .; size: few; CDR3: CASSFGTRGHETQYF; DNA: TGCGCCAGCAGCTTCGGGACACGGGGCCACGAGACCCAGTACTTC
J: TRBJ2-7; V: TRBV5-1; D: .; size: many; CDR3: CASSLGGYEQYF; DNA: TGCGCCAGCAGCTTGGGGGGGTACGAGCAGTACTTC
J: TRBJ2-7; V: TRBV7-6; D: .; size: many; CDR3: CASSSSQQTGDEQYF; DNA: TGTGCCAGCAGCTCCTCACAACAGACAGGCGACGAGCAGTACTTC
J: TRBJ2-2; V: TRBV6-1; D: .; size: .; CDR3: CASSPQWGTSGELFF; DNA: TGTGCCAGCAGTCCCCAATGGGGGACCAGCGGGGAGCTGTTTTTT
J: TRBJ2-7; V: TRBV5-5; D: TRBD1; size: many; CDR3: CASRGQGAYEQYF; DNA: TGTGCCAGCAGGGGACAGGGCGCCTACGAGCAGTACTTC
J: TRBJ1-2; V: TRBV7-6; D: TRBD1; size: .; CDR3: CASSLGGGQGAARPYGYTF; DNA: TGTGCCAGCAGCTTAGGCGGGGGACAGGGGGCCGCCCGCCCCTATGGCTACACCTTC
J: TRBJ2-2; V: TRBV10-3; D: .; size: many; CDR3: CAISEWGQDTGELFF; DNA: TGTGCCATCAGTGAATGGGGGCAGGACACCGGGGAGCTGTTTTTT
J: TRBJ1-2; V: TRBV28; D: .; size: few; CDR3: CASSLTGLHYGYTF; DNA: TGTGCCAGCAGTTTAACCGGGCTCCACTATGGCTACACCTTC
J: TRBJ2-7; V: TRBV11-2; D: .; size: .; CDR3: CASSPALVGYEQYF; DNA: TGTGCCAGCAGCCCGGCCCTAGTCGGCTACGAGCAGTACTTC
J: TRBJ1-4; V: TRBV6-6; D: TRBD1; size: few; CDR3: CASSPQGGHEKLFF; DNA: TGTGCCAGCAGCCCACAGGGGGGGCATGAAAAACTGTTTTTT
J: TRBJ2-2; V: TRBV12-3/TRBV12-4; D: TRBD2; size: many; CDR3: CASSFPAGRTGELFF; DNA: TGTGCCAGCAGTTTCCCAGCGGGAAGGACCGGGGAGCTGTTTTTT
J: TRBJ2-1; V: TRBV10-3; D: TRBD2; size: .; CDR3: CAIRAGVLYNEQFF; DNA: TGTGCCATCAGGGCGGGAGTCTTGTACAATGAGCAGTTCTTC
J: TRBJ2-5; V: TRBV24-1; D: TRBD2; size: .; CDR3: CATRNMAGVVETQYF; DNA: TGTGCCACCAGGAACATGGCGGGAGTTGTAGAGACCCAGTACTTC
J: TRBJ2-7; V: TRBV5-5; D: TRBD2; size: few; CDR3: CASSQDRATSGTYEQYF; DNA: TGTGCCAGCAGCCAGGACAGGGCGACTAGCGGGACTTACGAGCAGTACTTC
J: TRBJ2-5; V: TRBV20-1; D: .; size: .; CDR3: CSARTVMAGPGGETQYF; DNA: TGCAGTGCTAGAACGGTAATGGCGGGACCCGGGGGAGAGACCCAGTACTTC
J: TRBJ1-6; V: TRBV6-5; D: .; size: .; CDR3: CASSTKGSPLHF; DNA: TGTGCCAGCAGTACTAAGGGTTCACCCCTCCACTTT
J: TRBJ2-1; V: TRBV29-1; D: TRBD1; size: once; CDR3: CSLGTGGSDEQFF; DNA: TGCAGCCTAGGGACAGGGGGGTCCGATGAGCAGTTCTTC